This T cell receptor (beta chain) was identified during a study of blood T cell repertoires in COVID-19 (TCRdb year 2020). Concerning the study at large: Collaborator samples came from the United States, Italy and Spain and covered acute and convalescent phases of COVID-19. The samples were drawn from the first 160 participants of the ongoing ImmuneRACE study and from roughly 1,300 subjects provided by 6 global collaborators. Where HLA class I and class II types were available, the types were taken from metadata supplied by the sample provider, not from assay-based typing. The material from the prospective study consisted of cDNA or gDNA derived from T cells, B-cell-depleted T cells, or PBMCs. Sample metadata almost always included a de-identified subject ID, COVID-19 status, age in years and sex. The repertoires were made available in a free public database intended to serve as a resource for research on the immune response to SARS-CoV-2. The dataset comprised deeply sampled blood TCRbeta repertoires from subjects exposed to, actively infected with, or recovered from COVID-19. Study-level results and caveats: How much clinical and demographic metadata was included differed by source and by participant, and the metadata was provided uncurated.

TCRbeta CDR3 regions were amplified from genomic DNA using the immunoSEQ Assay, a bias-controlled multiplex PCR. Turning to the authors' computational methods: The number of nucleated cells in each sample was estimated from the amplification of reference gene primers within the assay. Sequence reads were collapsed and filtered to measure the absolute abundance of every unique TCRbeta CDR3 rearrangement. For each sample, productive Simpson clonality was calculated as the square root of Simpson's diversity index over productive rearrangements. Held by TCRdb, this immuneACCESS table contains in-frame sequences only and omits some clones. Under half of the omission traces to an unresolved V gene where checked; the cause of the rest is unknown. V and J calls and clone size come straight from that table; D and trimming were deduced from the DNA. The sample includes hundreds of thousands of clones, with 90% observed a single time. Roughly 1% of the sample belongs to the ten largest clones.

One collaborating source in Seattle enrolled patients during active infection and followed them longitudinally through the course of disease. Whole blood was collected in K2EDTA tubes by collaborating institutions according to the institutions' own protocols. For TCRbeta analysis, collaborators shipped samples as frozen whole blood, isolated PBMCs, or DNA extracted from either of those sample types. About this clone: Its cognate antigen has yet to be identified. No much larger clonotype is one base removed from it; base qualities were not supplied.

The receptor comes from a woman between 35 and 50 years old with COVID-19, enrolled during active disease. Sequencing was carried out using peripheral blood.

CDR3 loop: CASSYSLSVYGYTF. The nucleotide sequence is TGTGCCAGCAGTTACTCGTTGTCAGTCTATGGCTACACCTTC. This sequence uses TRBV6-5 and TRBJ1-2, with no reliable assignment of the D segment. The CDR3 goes from the cysteine to the phenylalanine over 14 residues. The only DNA kept is the CDR3, 42 bases in frame from the first base. V is shortened by 0 bases, J by 4 bases, and the region joining them spans 9 bases. Taken from the germline V gene, the CDR1 and CDR2 loops are MNHEY and SVGAGI.